This T cell receptor beta chain was obtained from a study of T cells after yellow fever vaccination. Study at large: Fractions of low cell number were prepared using SMART-Seq v4 Ultra Low Input.

On this clonotype itself: Antigen specificity is unknown.

Study results and limitations: A small proportion of clonotypes was detected in both the CD4 and CD8 compartments.

The 5'RACE template-switching step produced TCR cDNA and added a universal primer site and UMIs. TCRdb processed the 5' RACE reads anew with MiXCR; each CDR3 protein has one entry. In the table there are 300,000 or so distinct CDR3 sequences, approximately 8% of which are singletons. This receptor was obtained from a man younger than 30 who received the YFV17D yellow fever vaccine. This material consisted of CD4+ T cells sorted from PBMCs, taken 5 days after the yellow fever booster vaccination.

CDR3 in DNA: TGTGCCAGCAGTTACTTCCCCAGGGAGGAGGAAAAACTGTTTTTT. This encodes CASSYFPREEEKLFF. The V gene is TRBV6-7, the J gene TRBJ1-4; weak D call: TRBD1 (5 bases). TRBV6-7 is an ORF, with its function uncertain. Trimming took 1 base from V and 8 from J, leaving 14 bases between them. The CDR3 covers 15 residues.